Below, one T cell receptor beta chain is given with its context. Its antigen is currently unknown. These data originate in a study of memory CD4+ T cells and cytomegalovirus serostatus. The sort gate was single viable CD3+CD4+CD8-CD45RO+ cells for memory CD4+ T cells. Positive selection with CD4 microbeads enriched total CD4+ T cells. The germline V gene encodes CDR1 SQVTM and CDR2 ANQGSEA. V lost 7 bases to trimming and J lost 2 bases; unmatched junction nucleotides: 5. This CDR3 has 15 amino acids. Study-wide results and limits: Of more than 150 reported CMV TCRbeta sequences, 55 to 80 were found in memory CD4+ repertoires.

In the original processing: After removing out-of-frame reads, around 2,100,000 distinct TCRbeta sequences remained. Here immunoSEQ multiplex PCR was the method, and the copy in TCRdb shows in-frame clones only, minus some. Clonal size and the V and J genes are those of that table, whereas D and trimming came from the DNA. Of about 52,000 clones listed, 60% to 85% are singletons. The rearrangement links TRBV29-1 to TRBJ2-3; TRBD2 agrees at 14 bases. Sequencing input: memory CD4+ T cells from blood. The TCR comes from an adult in good health and CMV-seropositive. The CDR3 protein is CSAVGLAGATDTQYF. The CDR3 nucleotides read TGCAGCGCCGTGGGACTAGCGGGAGCCACAGATACGCAGTATTTT.